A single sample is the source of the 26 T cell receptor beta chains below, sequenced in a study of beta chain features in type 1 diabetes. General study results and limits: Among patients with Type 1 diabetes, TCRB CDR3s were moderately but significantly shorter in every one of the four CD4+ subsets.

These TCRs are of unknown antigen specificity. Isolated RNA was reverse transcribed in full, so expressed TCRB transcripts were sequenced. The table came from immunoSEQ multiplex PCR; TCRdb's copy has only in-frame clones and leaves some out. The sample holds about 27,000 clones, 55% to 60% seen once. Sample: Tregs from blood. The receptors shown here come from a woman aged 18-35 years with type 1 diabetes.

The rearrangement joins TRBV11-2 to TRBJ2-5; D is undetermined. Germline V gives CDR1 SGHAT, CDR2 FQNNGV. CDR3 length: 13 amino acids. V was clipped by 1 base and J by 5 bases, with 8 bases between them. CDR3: CASSLAGAETQYF. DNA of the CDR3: TGTGCCAGCAGCTTAGCAGGTGCGGAGACCCAGTACTTC.

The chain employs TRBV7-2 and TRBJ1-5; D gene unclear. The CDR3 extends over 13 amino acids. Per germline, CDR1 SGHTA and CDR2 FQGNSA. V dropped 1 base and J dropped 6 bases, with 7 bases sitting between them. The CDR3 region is CASSLEQPQPQHF. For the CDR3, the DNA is TGTGCCAGCAGCTTAGAACAGCCTCAGCCCCAGCATTTT.

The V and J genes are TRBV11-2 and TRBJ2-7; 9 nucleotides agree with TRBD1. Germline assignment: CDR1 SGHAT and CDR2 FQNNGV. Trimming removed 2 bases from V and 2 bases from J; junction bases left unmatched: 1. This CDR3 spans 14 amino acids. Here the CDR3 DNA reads TGTGCCAGCAGCTTACGACAGGGGGCCTACGAGCAGTACTTC. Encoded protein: CASSLRQGAYEQYF.

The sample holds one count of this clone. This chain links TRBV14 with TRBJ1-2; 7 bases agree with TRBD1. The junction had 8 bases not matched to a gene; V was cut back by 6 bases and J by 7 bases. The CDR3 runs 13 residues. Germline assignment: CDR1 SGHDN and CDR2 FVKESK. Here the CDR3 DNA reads TGTGCCAGCAGGAGGACAGGTGCGGCTGGCTACACCTTC. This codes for CASRRTGAAGYTF. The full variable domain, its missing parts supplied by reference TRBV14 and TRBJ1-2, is EAGVTQFPSHSVIEKGQTVTLRCDPISGHDNLYWYRRVMGKEIKFLLHFVKESKQDESGMPNNRFLAERTGGTYSTLKVQPAELEDSGVYFCASRRTGAAGYTFGSGTRLTVV.

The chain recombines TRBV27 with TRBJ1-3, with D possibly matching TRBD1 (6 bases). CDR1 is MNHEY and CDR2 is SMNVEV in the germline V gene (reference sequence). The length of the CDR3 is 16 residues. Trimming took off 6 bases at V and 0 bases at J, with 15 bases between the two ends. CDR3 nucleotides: TGTGCCAGCAGCCCGCTTCAGGGGAGCTCTGGAAACACCATATATTTT. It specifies CASSPLQGSSGNTIYF.

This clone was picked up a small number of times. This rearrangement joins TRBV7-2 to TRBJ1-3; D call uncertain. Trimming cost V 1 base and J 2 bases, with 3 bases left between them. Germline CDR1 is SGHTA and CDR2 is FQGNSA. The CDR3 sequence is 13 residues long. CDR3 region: CASSLVAGNTIYF. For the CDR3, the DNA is TGTGCCAGCAGCTTAGTAGCTGGAAACACCATATATTTT. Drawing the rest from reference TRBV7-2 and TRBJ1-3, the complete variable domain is GAGVSQSPSNKVTEKGKDVELRCDPISGHTALYWYRQSLGQGLEFLIYFQGNSAPDKSGLPSDRFSAERTGGSVSTLTIQRTQQEDSAVYLCASSLVAGNTIYFGEGSWLTVV.

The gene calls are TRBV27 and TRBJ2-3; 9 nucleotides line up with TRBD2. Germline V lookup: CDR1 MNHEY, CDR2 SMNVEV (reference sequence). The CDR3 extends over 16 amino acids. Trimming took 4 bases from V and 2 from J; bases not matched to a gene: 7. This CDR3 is CASSSWASGTTDTQYF. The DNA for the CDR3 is TGTGCCAGCAGTTCCTGGGCTAGCGGGACCACAGATACGCAGTATTTT.

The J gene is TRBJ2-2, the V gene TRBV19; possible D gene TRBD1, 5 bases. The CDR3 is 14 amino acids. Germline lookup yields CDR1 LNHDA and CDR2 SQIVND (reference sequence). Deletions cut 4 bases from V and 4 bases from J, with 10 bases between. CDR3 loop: CASSRQPFTGELFF. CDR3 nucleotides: TGTGCCAGTAGTAGACAGCCATTCACCGGGGAGCTGTTTTTT. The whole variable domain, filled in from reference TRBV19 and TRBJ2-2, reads DGGITQSPKYLFRKEGQNVTLSCEQNLNHDAMYWYRQDPGQGLRLIYYSQIVNDFQKGDIAEGYSVSREKKESFPLTVTSAQKNPTAFYLCASSRQPFTGELFFGEGSRLTVL.

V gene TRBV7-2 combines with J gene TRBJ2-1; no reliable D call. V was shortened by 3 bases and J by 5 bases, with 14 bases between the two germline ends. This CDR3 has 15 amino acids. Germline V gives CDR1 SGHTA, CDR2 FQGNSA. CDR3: CASSLQALYDNEQFF. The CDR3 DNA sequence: TGTGCCAGCAGCTTGCAGGCCCTTTACGACAATGAGCAGTTCTTC.

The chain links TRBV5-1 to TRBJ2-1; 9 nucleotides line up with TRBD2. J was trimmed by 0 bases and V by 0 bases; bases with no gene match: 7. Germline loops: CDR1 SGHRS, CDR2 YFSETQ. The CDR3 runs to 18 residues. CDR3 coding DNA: TGCGCCAGCAGCTTGGAGCCCCTTAGCGGGAGCTCCTACAATGAGCAGTTCTTC. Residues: CASSLEPLSGSSYNEQFF.

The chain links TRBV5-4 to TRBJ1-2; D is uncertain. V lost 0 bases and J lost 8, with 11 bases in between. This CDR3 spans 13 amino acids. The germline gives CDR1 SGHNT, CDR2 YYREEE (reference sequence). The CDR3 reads CASSLDEAPGYTF. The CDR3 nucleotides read TGTGCCAGCAGCTTGGACGAAGCGCCAGGCTACACCTTC.

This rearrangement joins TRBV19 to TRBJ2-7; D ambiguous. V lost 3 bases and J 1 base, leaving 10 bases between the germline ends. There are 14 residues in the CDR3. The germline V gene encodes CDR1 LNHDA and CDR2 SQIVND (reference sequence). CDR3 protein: CASSIEPSSYEQYF. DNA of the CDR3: TGTGCCAGTAGTATTGAGCCCTCTTCCTACGAGCAGTACTTC.

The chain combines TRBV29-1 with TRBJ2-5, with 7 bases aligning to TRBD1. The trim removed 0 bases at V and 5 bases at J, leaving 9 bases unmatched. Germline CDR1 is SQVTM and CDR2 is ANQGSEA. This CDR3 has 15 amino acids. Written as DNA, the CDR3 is TGCAGCGTTGAAGACTCCGGGACAGCGGACGAGACCCAGTACTTC. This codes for CSVEDSGTADETQYF.

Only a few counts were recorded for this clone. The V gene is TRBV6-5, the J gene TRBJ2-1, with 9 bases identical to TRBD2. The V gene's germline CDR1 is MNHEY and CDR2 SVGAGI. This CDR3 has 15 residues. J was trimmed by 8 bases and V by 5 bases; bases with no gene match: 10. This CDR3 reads CASSPLSGRSHEQFF. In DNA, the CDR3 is TGTGCCAGCAGTCCCCTTAGCGGGAGAAGCCATGAGCAGTTCTTC.

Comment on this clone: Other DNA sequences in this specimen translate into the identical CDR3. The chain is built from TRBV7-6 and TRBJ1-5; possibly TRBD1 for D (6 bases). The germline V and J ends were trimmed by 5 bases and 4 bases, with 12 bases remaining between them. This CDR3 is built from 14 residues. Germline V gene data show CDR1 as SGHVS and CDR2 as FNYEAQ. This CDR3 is CASSLEQGNQPQHF. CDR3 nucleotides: TGTGCCAGCAGCCTAGAACAGGGTAATCAGCCCCAGCATTTT.

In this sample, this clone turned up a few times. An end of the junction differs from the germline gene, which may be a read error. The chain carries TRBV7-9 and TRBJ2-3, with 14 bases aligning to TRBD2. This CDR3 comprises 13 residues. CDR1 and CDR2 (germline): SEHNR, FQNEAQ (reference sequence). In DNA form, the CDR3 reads TGTGCCAGCAGCCGCGGACTAGCGGGAGGCCCCCCGTTT. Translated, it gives CASSRGLAGGPPF.

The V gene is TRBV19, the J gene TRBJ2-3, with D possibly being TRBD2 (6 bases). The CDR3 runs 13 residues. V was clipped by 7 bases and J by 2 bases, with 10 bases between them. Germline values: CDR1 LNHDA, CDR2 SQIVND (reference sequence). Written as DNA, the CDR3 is TGTGCCAGTATGAGACTAGACACAGATACGCAGTATTTT. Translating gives CASMRLDTDTQYF.

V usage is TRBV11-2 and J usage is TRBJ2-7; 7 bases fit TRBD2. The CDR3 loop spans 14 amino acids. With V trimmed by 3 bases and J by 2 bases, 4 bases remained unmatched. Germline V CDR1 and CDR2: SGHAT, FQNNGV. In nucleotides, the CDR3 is TGTGCCAGCAGCTTCCCCGCGGGAGCCTACGAGCAGTACTTC. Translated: CASSFPAGAYEQYF.

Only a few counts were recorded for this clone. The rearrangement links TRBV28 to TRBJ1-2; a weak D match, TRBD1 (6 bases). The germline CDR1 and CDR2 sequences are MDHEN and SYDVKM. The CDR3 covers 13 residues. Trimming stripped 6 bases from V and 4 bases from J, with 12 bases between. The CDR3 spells CASSQGQFYGYTF. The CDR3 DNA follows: TGTGCCAGCAGCCAAGGACAGTTCTATGGCTACACCTTC.

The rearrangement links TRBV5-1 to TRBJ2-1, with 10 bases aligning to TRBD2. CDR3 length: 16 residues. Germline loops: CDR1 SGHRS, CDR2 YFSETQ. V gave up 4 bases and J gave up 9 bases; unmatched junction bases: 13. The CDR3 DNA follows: TGCGCCAGCAGCACCATGCCTAGCGGGAGTCGCATTGAGCAGTTCTTC. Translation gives CASSTMPSGSRIEQFF.

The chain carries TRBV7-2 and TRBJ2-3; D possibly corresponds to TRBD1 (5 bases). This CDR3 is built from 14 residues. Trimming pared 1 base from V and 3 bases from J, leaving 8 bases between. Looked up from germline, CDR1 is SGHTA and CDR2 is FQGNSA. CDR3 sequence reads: CASSLGRETDTQYF. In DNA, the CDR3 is TGTGCCAGCAGCTTAGGCAGGGAAACAGATACGCAGTATTTT.

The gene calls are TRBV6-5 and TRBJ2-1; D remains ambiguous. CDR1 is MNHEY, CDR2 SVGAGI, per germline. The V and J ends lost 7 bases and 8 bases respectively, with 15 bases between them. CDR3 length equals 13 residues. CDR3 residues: CASTLSGSDEQFF. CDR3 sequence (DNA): TGTGCCAGCACCCTATCGGGTTCCGATGAGCAGTTCTTC.

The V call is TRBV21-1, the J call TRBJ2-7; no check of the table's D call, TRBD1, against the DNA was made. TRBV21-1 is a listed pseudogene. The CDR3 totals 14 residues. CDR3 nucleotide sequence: TGTGCCAGCAGCGAGTCGGACATCATGTACGAGCAGTACGTC. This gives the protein CASSESDIMYEQYV.

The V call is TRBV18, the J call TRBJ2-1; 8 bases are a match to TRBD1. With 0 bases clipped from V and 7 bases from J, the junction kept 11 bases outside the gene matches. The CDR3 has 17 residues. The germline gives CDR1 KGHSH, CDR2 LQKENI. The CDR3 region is CASSPPHGQGRGNEQFF. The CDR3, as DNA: TGTGCCAGCTCACCACCCCACGGACAGGGTCGTGGAAATGAGCAGTTCTTC.

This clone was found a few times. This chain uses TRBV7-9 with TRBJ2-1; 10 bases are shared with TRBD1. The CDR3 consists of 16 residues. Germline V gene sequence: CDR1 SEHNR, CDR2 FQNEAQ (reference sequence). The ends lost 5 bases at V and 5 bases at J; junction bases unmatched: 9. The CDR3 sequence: CASSRSGQGVNNEQFF. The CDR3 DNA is TGTGCCAGCAGCCGCTCAGGACAGGGGGTGAACAATGAGCAGTTCTTC. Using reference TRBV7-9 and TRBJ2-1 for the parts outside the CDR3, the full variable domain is DTGVSQNPRHKITKRGQNVTFRCDPISEHNRLYWYRQTLGQGPEFLTYFQNEAQLEKSRLLSDRFSAERPKGSFSTLEIQRTEQGDSAMYLCASSRSGQGVNNEQFFGPGTRLTVL.

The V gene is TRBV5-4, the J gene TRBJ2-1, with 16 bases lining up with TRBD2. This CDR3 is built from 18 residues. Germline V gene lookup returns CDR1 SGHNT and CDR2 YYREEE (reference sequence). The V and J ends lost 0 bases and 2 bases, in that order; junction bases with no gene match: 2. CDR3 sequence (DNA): TGTGCCAGCAGCTTGGCCGGGACTAGCGGGAGGGCCTACAATGAGCAGTTCTTC. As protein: CASSLAGTSGRAYNEQFF.